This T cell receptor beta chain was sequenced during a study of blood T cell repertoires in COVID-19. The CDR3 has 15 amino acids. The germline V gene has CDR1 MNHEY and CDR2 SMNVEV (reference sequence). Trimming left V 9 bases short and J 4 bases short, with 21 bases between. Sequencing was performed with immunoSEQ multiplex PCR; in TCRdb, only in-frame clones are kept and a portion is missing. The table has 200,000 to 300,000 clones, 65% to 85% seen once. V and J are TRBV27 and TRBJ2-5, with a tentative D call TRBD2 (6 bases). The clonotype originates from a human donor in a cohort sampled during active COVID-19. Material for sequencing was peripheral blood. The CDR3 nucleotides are TGTGCCAGTAAAAAGTTTAATGGGGGGAGAGAGACCCAGTACTTC. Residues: CASKKFNGGRETQYF.